The 21 T cell receptor beta chains given below trace back to one sample, sequenced in a study of metastatic and nonmetastatic thyroid tumors. Not a single patient had been given any form of treatment at any point before undergoing thyroid surgery. TCRdb re-analyzed the PCR reads through MiXCR. The table lists about 36,000 clones, about 20% of them singletons. Source material: blood. These receptors all come from a female donor with papillary thyroid cancer or a benign thyroid nodule (not recorded which). Some clones in this sample may be carry-over from other donors' samples.

This clone was seen only once. One end of the junction varies from germline; a read error may be responsible. The chain links TRBV5-1 to TRBJ1-3; maybe TRBD1 (6 bases). Germline CDR1 SGHRS, CDR2 YFSETQ. CDR3 size: 15 residues. DNA for the CDR3: TGCGCCAGCAGTTTGGAGGGACACTCTGGAAACACCATATATTTT. This sequence encodes CASSLEGHSGNTIYF.

The V and J genes are TRBV20-1 and TRBJ2-1; TRBD2 matches at 7 bases. The junction had 11 bases not matched to a gene; V was cut back by 6 bases and J by 6 bases. This CDR3 spans 14 amino acids. Germline loops: CDR1 DFQATT, CDR2 SNEGSKA (reference sequence). The CDR3 here is CSAAFGTISNEQFF. CDR3 bases: TGCAGTGCCGCCTTCGGGACTATTTCCAATGAGCAGTTCTTC.

The genes are TRBV9 and TRBJ2-2; the match to TRBD1 covers 9 bases. The ends lost 2 bases at V and 4 bases at J; junction bases unmatched: 9. Germline V gene lookup returns CDR1 SGDLS and CDR2 YYNGEE. The CDR3 runs 17 residues. CDR3: CASSVAGTGLITGELFF. The CDR3 nucleotides read TGTGCCAGCAGCGTTGCCGGGACAGGGTTAATCACCGGGGAGCTGTTTTTT.

V gene TRBV7-2 combines with J gene TRBJ1-1; no reliable D call. Trimming left V 1 base short and J 6 bases short, with 12 bases between. From germline, CDR1 is SGHTA and CDR2 FQGNSA. This CDR3 comprises 14 residues. The CDR3: CASSLVSPSPEAFF. The CDR3 DNA reads TGTGCCAGCAGCTTAGTCTCCCCGTCGCCTGAAGCTTTCTTT.

The sample holds many counts of this clone. The rearrangement joins TRBV11-2 to TRBJ1-6; D is ambiguous. Trimming cost V 7 bases and J 10 bases, with 20 bases left between them. From germline, CDR1 is SGHAT and CDR2 FQNNGV. The CDR3 spans 15 residues. CDR3 sequence: CASKGGRAFGSPLHF. In DNA, the CDR3 is TGTGCCAGCAAAGGTGGCAGAGCCTTCGGATCACCCCTCCACTTT. Supplemented by reference TRBV11-2 and TRBJ1-6, the full variable domain reads EAGVAQSPRYKIIEKRQSVAFWCNPISGHATLYWYQQILGQGPKLLIQFQNNGVVDDSQLPKDRFSAERLKGVDSTLKIQPAKLEDSAVYLCASKGGRAFGSPLHFGNGTRLTVT.

On this clone itself: Germline and junction disagree at one end, which may indicate a read error. The CDR3 bases are TGTGCCAGCAGTTTCAGGAAAATCGGGCAGCCCCAGAATTTT. Translating it yields CASSFRKIGQPQNF. The chain links TRBV28 to TRBJ1-5; D is unclear. The CDR3 is 14 residues long. Germline V lookup: CDR1 MDHEN, CDR2 SYDVKM. The variable domain in full, completed from reference TRBV28 and TRBJ1-5, reads DVKVTQSSRYLVKRTGEKVFLECVQDMDHENMFWYRQDPGLGLRLIYFSYDVKMKEKGDIPEGYSVSREKKERFSLILESASTNQTSMYLCASSFRKIGQPQNFGDGTRLSIL.

This clone appeared many times. This sequence joins TRBV20-1 and TRBJ1-4; 7 nucleotides match TRBD1. V shed 3 bases and J 6 bases; nucleotides not matched to a gene: 7. This CDR3 comprises 14 residues. Germline V gene sequence: CDR1 DFQATT, CDR2 SNEGSKA (reference sequence). In DNA, the CDR3 is TGCAGTGCTAGCACCCGGCAGGGGGATGAAAAACTGTTTTTT. Amino acids: CSASTRQGDEKLFF.

This clone has ten or more counts. The V gene is TRBV12-3 or TRBV12-4, the J gene TRBJ2-2; 9 bases line up with TRBD1. The CDR3 has 16 amino acids. V shed 4 bases and J 7 bases; nucleotides not matched to a gene: 10. The CDR3 here is CASSWDRALLGGELFF. CDR3 nucleotides: TGTGCCAGCAGTTGGGACAGGGCCCTTCTGGGCGGGGAGCTGTTTTTT.

This clone was seen ten or more times. The rearrangement links TRBV5-1 to TRBJ2-5, with 8 bases fitting TRBD2. V shed 0 bases, J shed 4 bases, and the junction held 5 bases outside the gene matches. Looked up from germline, CDR1 is SGHRS and CDR2 is YFSETQ. CDR3 size: 15 residues. DNA of the CDR3: TGCGCCAGCAGCTTGGTTCCGGGAGGGGGAGAGACCCAGTACTTC. It is translated as CASSLVPGGGETQYF.

Concerning this clone itself: The CDR3 carries no conserved terminal phenylalanine or tryptophan, so it likely arises from a read error. The chain uses TRBV11-2 and TRBJ2-7, with 10 bases matching TRBD2. Germline CDR1 is SGHAT and CDR2 is FQNNGV. V was pared by 0 bases and J by 9 bases, with 11 bases of the junction left unmatched. CDR3 length: 16 amino acids. In DNA, the CDR3 is TGTGCCAGCAGCTTAGATCAGCGGGAGGGCCGGACGGTGCAGTACCTC. It encodes CASSLDQREGRTVQYL.

The chain is built from TRBV5-1 and TRBJ1-1; TRBD1 aligns across 9 bases. CDR3 size: 15 residues. Looked up from germline, CDR1 is SGHRS and CDR2 is YFSETQ. Trimming took 4 bases from V and 3 from J; bases not matched to a gene: 7. This chain's CDR3 is CASSPGQGRDTEAFF. As DNA, the CDR3 is TGCGCCAGCAGCCCGGGACAGGGCAGGGACACTGAAGCTTTCTTT. Complete variable domain (other parts from reference TRBV5-1 and TRBJ1-1): KAGVTQTPRYLIKTRGQQVTLSCSPISGHRSVSWYQQTPGQGLQFLFEYFSETQRNKGNFPGRFSGRQFSNSRSEMNVSTLELGDSALYLCASSPGQGRDTEAFFGQGTRLTVV.

This clone was recorded many times. CDR3 nucleotide sequence: TGTGCCAGCAGTTACACGGCTAGCGGGTGGGGGGGGCAGTTCTTC. Amino acid sequence: CASSYTASGWGGQFF. The chain combines TRBV6-2 or TRBV6-3 with TRBJ2-1; 8 nucleotides align to TRBD2. V lost 2 bases to trimming and J lost 12 bases; unmatched junction nucleotides: 12. Germline loops: CDR1 MNHEY, CDR2 SVGEGT. The CDR3 extends over 15 amino acids.

The chain combines TRBV10-2 with TRBJ1-1, with D unclear. Germline V CDR1 and CDR2: WSHSY, SAAADI. This CDR3 comprises 13 residues. V was shortened by 2 bases and J by 4 bases, with 8 bases between the two germline ends. This chain's CDR3 is CASSEGRLTEAFF. CDR3 in DNA: TGCGCCAGCAGTGAGGGACGGCTCACTGAAGCTTTCTTT.

V gene TRBV28 combines with J gene TRBJ1-1; a possible D gene is TRBD1 (5 bases). Germline CDR1 is MDHEN and CDR2 is SYDVKM. The CDR3 has 13 residues. Trimming pared 3 bases from V and 9 bases from J, leaving 14 bases between. DNA of the CDR3: TGTGCCAGCAGTTTTGCGGGACCAGGGAAAGCTTTCTTT. Amino acid sequence: CASSFAGPGKAFF.

This clone was counted at least ten times. One junction end disagrees with the germline gene, perhaps due to a read error. The genes are TRBV15 and TRBJ1-1; D is ambiguous. This CDR3 comprises 15 residues. CDR1 is LNHNV, CDR2 YYDKDF, per germline (reference sequence). CDR3 sequence (DNA): TGTGCCGCCAGCAGAGAAAGGGTCAGTACCACTGAAGCTTTCTTT. This codes for CAASRERVSTTEAFF.

This clone has at least ten counts. The chain joins TRBV7-2 to TRBJ2-1; a possible D gene is TRBD2 (6 bases). Germline CDR1 SGHTA, CDR2 FQGNSA. The CDR3 is made up of 13 amino acids. Trimming removed 3 bases at V and 6 bases at J, with 9 bases between. This chain's CDR3 is CASSFLAPNEQFF. The CDR3 nucleotides read TGTGCCAGCAGCTTCCTAGCGCCCAATGAGCAGTTCTTC.

This clone was seen more than once but under ten times. Just one base apart from a much larger clone, this may be a read error. The chain combines TRBV7-9 with TRBJ2-5, with 7 bases aligning to TRBD1. The end of the DNA fits TRBJ2-1 better, so the J call may be wrong. The CDR3 runs to 15 residues. Germline V CDR1 and CDR2: SEHNR, FQNEAQ (reference sequence). The DNA for the CDR3 is TGTGCCAGCAGCTTTTGGGACAGCGATGGGGATGAGCAGTTCTTC. Amino acid sequence: CASSFWDSDGDEQFF.

The table lists this clone with a few counts. The V gene is TRBV12-3 or TRBV12-4, the J gene TRBJ2-7, with D tentatively TRBD1 (7 bases). Between the trimmed V and J ends, which lost 5 bases and 7 bases, there was a span of 18 bases. There are 14 residues in the CDR3. CDR3 protein: CASSPLGQAGEQYF. The DNA of the CDR3 is TGTGCCAGCAGTCCTCTAGGACAGGCGGGAGAGCAGTACTTC.

Only a few counts were recorded for this clone. The rearrangement uses TRBV12-3 or TRBV12-4 and TRBJ2-5; 7 nucleotides line up with TRBD2. This CDR3 is built from 15 residues. V gave up 5 bases and J gave up 5 bases; unmatched junction bases: 11. The CDR3 DNA is TGTGCCAGCAGTGCCCTCGGGATGCGGGGGGAGACCCAGTACTTC. Its protein product is CASSALGMRGETQYF.

This clone was observed many times. The V call is TRBV5-1, the J call TRBJ2-7; D unclear. From germline, CDR1 is SGHRS and CDR2 YFSETQ. CDR3 length: 14 amino acids. V lost 3 bases and J 3 bases, leaving 13 bases between the germline ends. CDR3 in DNA: TGCGCCAGCAGCTCGGAACCTGACGGCTACGAGCAGTACTTC. This gives the protein CASSSEPDGYEQYF.

V is TRBV11-1 and J is TRBJ1-2; 7 bases fit TRBD1. Germline V CDR1 and CDR2: SGHAT, FQDESV (reference sequence). V was clipped by 5 bases and J by 8 bases; unmatched bases: 17. CDR3 length: 16 amino acids. The CDR3 region has the DNA TGTGCCAGCAGCCCCGGGGGAGGGGGCTCCTCGGTCGGCTACACCTTC. Protein product: CASSPGGGGSSVGYTF.